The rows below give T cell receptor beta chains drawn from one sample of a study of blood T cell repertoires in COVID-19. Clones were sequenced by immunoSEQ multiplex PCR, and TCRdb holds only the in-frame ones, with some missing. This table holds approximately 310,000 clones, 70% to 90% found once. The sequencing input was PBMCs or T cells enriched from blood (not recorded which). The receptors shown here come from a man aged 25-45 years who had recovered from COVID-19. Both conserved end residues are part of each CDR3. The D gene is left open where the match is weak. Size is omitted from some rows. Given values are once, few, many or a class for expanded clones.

TGTGCCAGCAGCTTAGGAGGCCTCGGGGACATGGACTATGGCTACACCTTC	CASSLGGLGDMDYGYTF	TRBJ1-2	.	TRBV7-8	.
TGTGCCAGCAGTCGACAGGGGGCGGGAGTTTGGAACACTGAAGCTTTCTTT	CASSRQGAGVWNTEAFF	TRBJ1-1	.	TRBV27	TRBD1
TGTGCCAGCAGACCGGGACAGAACACCGGGGAGCTGTTTTTT	CASRPGQNTGELFF	TRBJ2-2	.	TRBV7-9	.
TGTGCCAGCAGTTACTCGTCTGAGACCCAGTACTTC	CASSYSSETQYF	TRBJ2-5	.	TRBV6-6	.
TGCGCCAGCAGCTTTTTTAGCGGGGGGGACAATGAGCAGTTCTTC	CASSFFSGGDNEQFF	TRBJ2-1	.	TRBV5-1	TRBD2
TGTGCCAGCAGCTTGGAGAGACAGGGGGCGCCTGGCTACACCTTC	CASSLERQGAPGYTF	TRBJ1-2	once	TRBV5-5	TRBD1
.	CASSSSDREAFF	TRBJ1-1	.	TRBV6-6	.
TGTGCCAGCAGCCACCTCGGGACAGGGCTGAAGACCCAGTACTTC	CASSHLGTGLKTQYF	TRBJ2-5	.	TRBV3-1/TRBV3-2	TRBD1
TGTGCCAGCAGCCAATTGGCCGGGACAGGATTCCAAGAGACCCAGTACTTC	CASSQLAGTGFQETQYF	TRBJ2-5	.	TRBV11-2	TRBD1
TGTGCCAGCAGGAGGACTAGCCTGAACACCGGGGAGCTGTTTTTT	CASRRTSLNTGELFF	TRBJ2-2	.	TRBV6-5	TRBD2
TGTGCCAGCAGCCAAGATCGGTCAGGGCCCGGCTACACCTTC	CASSQDRSGPGYTF	TRBJ1-2	.	TRBV4-2	.
TGTGCCAGCAGCTTGTTAGCGAACACCGGGGAGCTGTTTTTT	CASSLLANTGELFF	TRBJ2-2	.	TRBV5-5	.
TGTGCCAGCAGCGTCAACTCCCCCGAGCAGTACTTC	CASSVNSPEQYF	TRBJ2-7	.	TRBV5-4	.
TGCGCCAGCAGCCCGCGAGGGAGTGACACTGAAGCTTTCTTT	CASSPRGSDTEAFF	TRBJ1-1	once	TRBV4-1	.
TGTGCCAGCCTACGGGGGAGTGAGAGCACTGAAGCTTTCTTT	CASLRGSESTEAFF	TRBJ1-1	many	TRBV7-9	.
TGTGCCAGCAGCTCCGGGACAGATTACGAGCAGTACTTC	CASSSGTDYEQYF	TRBJ2-7	.	TRBV5-5	TRBD1
TGTGCCAGCAGTTACGGTGACATTGGTAGTGAAGCTTTCTTT	CASSYGDIGSEAFF	TRBJ1-1	.	TRBV6-6	.
TGTGCCAGCAGCTTAATTCTCTCCTACAATGAGCAGTTCTTC	CASSLILSYNEQFF	TRBJ2-1	.	TRBV7-9	.
TGCGCCAGCAGTGACAGCCCGTCCCGGATCTATGGCTACACCTTC	CASSDSPSRIYGYTF	TRBJ1-2	.	TRBV5-1	.
TGTGCCAGCAGGTCGGGACATCAGACCCAGTACTTC	CASRSGHQTQYF	TRBJ2-5	.	TRBV12-3/TRBV12-4	.
TGCAGTGCAACCGGGACTGGAAAAGCTTTCTTT	CSATGTGKAFF	TRBJ1-1	.	TRBV20-1	.
TGCGCCAGCAGCTTCGGTAGGACTAGCGGGGGGTACAATGAGCAGTTCTTC	CASSFGRTSGGYNEQFF	TRBJ2-1	.	TRBV5-1	TRBD2
TGTGCTAGCAGCTTAGGCCCCTGGATGGCAGGACAAGAGACCCAGTACTTC	CASSLGPWMAGQETQYF	TRBJ2-5	.	TRBV7-7	.
TGCGCCAGCAGAGAGCGACAGGGCTACCCTAGCAATCAGCCCCAGCATTTT	CASRERQGYPSNQPQHF	TRBJ1-5	.	TRBV23-1	TRBD1
TGCGCCAGCAGCGGGGCGCAGGGGAGAACTGAAGCTTTCTTT	CASSGAQGRTEAFF	TRBJ1-1	.	TRBV5-1	.
TGTGCCACCAGTGACCCGACAGATCCAACCTATGGCTACACCTTC	CATSDPTDPTYGYTF	TRBJ1-2	.	TRBV24-1	.
TGTGCCAGCAGCAACAGGCGGACAGGGATCAGGTATCAGCCCCAGCATTTT	CASSNRRTGIRYQPQHF	TRBJ1-5	.	TRBV7-2	TRBD1
TGTGCCTGGAGTCAGGGCATGAACACTGAAGCTTTCTTT	CAWSQGMNTEAFF	TRBJ1-1	.	TRBV30	.
TGTGCCAGCAGTCGGGTACAGGATATATACAATGAGCAGTTCTTC	CASSRVQDIYNEQFF	TRBJ2-1	few	TRBV3-1/TRBV3-2	.
TGTGCCAGCAGCTTGGGTCTAGGTCTCTACGAGCAGTACTTC	CASSLGLGLYEQYF	TRBJ2-7	.	TRBV5-4	.
TGTGCCAGCTCAGGGGACAGGGAGCTCAACACCGGGGAGCTGTTTTTT	CASSGDRELNTGELFF	TRBJ2-2	once	TRBV18	TRBD1
TGTGCCAGCAGCCAAGATGAGGGGGAGTACTATGGCTACACCTTC	CASSQDEGEYYGYTF	TRBJ1-2	few	TRBV4-2	.
TGCAGTGCTAGTCAGGGAGGGGGAGAGACCCAGTACTTC	CSASQGGGETQYF	TRBJ2-5	.	TRBV20-1	.
TGTGCCAGTAGTATGTCCTATATTAGCGGGGGATCTTACAATGAGCAGTTCTTC	CASSMSYISGGSYNEQFF	TRBJ2-1	.	TRBV19	TRBD2
TGTGCCTGGAGTGAGGGACAGGGGGCTGGGGATACGCAGTATTTT	CAWSEGQGAGDTQYF	TRBJ2-3	.	TRBV30	TRBD1
TGTGCCAGCAGCCCCGGACTAGCGGGGTCCAATGAGCAGTTCTTC	CASSPGLAGSNEQFF	TRBJ2-1	.	TRBV5-4	TRBD2
TGCGCCAGCAGCTTGGCCGCACGTACTAGCGGGGGTTCAGATACGCAGTATTTT	CASSLAARTSGGSDTQYF	TRBJ2-3	.	TRBV5-1	TRBD2
TGTGCCAGTAGTACCGGGACATACACTGAAGCTTTCTTT	CASSTGTYTEAFF	TRBJ1-1	.	TRBV19	.
TGTGCCAGTAGTACTCGACAGGGTGGCTACACCTTC	CASSTRQGGYTF	TRBJ1-2	few	TRBV19	TRBD1
TGTGCCAGCAGCAATTGGACTAGCGGGGGACCTTACGAGCAGTACTTC	CASSNWTSGGPYEQYF	TRBJ2-7	few	TRBV21-1	.
TGTGCCAGCAGCTTACAGCGGGGGGGCGGGGAGACCCAGTACTTC	CASSLQRGGGETQYF	TRBJ2-5	.	TRBV7-2	TRBD2
TGTGCCAGCAGCCACCGGTATGAGCAGTTCTTC	CASSHRYEQFF	TRBJ2-1	.	TRBV6-2/TRBV6-3	.
TGTGCCAGCAGCTCGGACCAGAAAACGGGAGAGCAGTACTTC	CASSSDQKTGEQYF	TRBJ2-7	.	TRBV5-4	.
TGTGCCAGCACGCAGGGGCCCTATGGCTACACCTTC	CASTQGPYGYTF	TRBJ1-2	.	TRBV6-5	.
TGTGCCAGCAGTCCAGGGGTGGGAAGCGGCTACACCTTC	CASSPGVGSGYTF	TRBJ1-2	.	TRBV12-3/TRBV12-4	.
TGCGCCAGCAGCCACTCCGGGACAGGGGAAGTCGAGCAGTACTTC	CASSHSGTGEVEQYF	TRBJ2-7	few	TRBV4-3	TRBD1
TGTGCCAGCAGCTTAGGACAGGGGGCGAATGGCTACACCTTC	CASSLGQGANGYTF	TRBJ1-2	.	TRBV27	TRBD1
TGTGCCAGCAGCCCAACCGTCGGACACCCCCTTGCCGGGGAGCTGTTTTTT	CASSPTVGHPLAGELFF	TRBJ2-2	.	TRBV27	.
TGTGCCAGCAGTCCTACTTCAGGGTTCTCTGGAAACACCATATATTTT	CASSPTSGFSGNTIYF	TRBJ1-3	.	TRBV27	.
TGCACCAGCAGAAGTGGACAGGGGGTCGGGTATGGCTACACCTTC	CTSRSGQGVGYGYTF	TRBJ1-2	.	TRBV5-1	TRBD1
TGCAGCGCAAGGACTACTGGCTACACCTTC	CSARTTGYTF	TRBJ1-2	.	TRBV29-1	.
TGCGCCAGCAGCCCCTGGACGGAGGCTAACTATGGCTACACCTTC	CASSPWTEANYGYTF	TRBJ1-2	.	TRBV4-3	.
TGTGCCAGCAGCCAAGGACAGGCTTTTAATGAAAAACTGTTTTTT	CASSQGQAFNEKLFF	TRBJ1-4	.	TRBV4-2	.
TGTGCCACCAGTGGGGCAGAGAATGAGCAGTTCTTC	CATSGAENEQFF	TRBJ2-1	.	TRBV24-1	.